A single sample gave rise to the 8 T cell receptor beta chains below, sequenced in a study of identical twins. Each CDR3 protein gets one entry after TCRdb re-called the 5' RACE reads with MiXCR. The table lists roughly 230,000 distinct CDR3 sequences, around 8% of them singletons, with less than 4% in the top ten. This sample also belongs to another study, concerning yellow fever vaccine responses in identical twins.

Specimen: CD8+ T cells sorted from blood. These receptors were collected from a woman between 18 and 29 years old in good health.

This clonotype has just a few counts. This chain joins TRBV27 and TRBJ2-1; 9 nucleotides agree with TRBD2. Germline CDR1 and CDR2: MNHEY and SMNVEV (reference sequence). The CDR3 consists of 15 residues. The V segment lost 8 bases and the J segment 4 bases; nucleotides outside the gene matches: 9. The CDR3 bases are TGTGCCAGCGCCTTTACAGCGGGAGGTTACAATGAGCAGTTCTTC. Protein: CASAFTAGGYNEQFF.

This clonotype was observed many times. The chain has TRBV4-3 and TRBJ2-2; D is unclear. Germline CDR1 LGHNA, CDR2 YSLEER. Trimming pared 1 base from V and 1 base from J, leaving 4 bases between. The CDR3 length is 14 residues. CDR3 amino acids: CASSQARNTGELFF. CDR3 coding DNA: TGCGCCAGCAGCCAAGCCCGGAACACCGGGGAGCTGTTTTTT.

This clonotype was detected only once. Relative to the germline gene, one junction end is altered; a read error may explain this. The chain couples TRBV4-1 to TRBJ1-1; D is ambiguous. This CDR3 has 13 amino acids. Per the germline V gene, CDR1 is MGHRA and CDR2 is YSYEKL. CDR3 nucleotide sequence: TGCGCCAGCAGCCAGAGTAGGACGGCTGAGGCTTTCTTT. Translated, it gives CASSQSRTAEAFF.

Worth noting for this clonotype: At one of its ends the junction is not consistent with the germline gene, which may arise from a read error. The chain is built from TRBV13 and TRBJ2-5; the match to TRBD1 covers 9 bases. The CDR3 length is 15 residues. Germline values: CDR1 PRHDT, CDR2 FYEKMQ (reference sequence). The CDR3 here is CASSLGRTGEETQYF. The CDR3 DNA reads TGTGCCAGCAGCCTAGGCAGGACAGGGGAAGAGACCCAGTACTTC.

The table lists this clonotype with many counts. The V gene is TRBV20-1, the J gene TRBJ2-5, with 9 bases identical to TRBD1. This CDR3 region has 15 residues. Trimming at V came to 6 bases and at J to 3 bases, leaving 11 bases not matched to a gene. Germline CDR1 reads DFQATT; CDR2 reads SNEGSKA (reference sequence). CDR3 coding DNA: TGCAGTGCCTTAGGACAGGGGATTGCGGAAGAGACCCAGTACTTC. It specifies CSALGQGIAEETQYF.

This clonotype was found a few times. The chain joins TRBV12-3 or TRBV12-4 to TRBJ1-1; D is unclear. Trimming left V 5 bases short and J 3 bases short, with 13 bases between. The CDR3 totals 14 residues. The CDR3 loop is CASSPTFKDTEAFF. DNA of the CDR3: TGTGCCAGCAGTCCTACCTTCAAGGACACTGAAGCTTTCTTT.

At least ten counts were recorded for this clonotype. The chain uses TRBV29-1 and TRBJ2-7, with D possibly being TRBD1 (6 bases). V was pared by 5 bases and J by 0 bases, with 20 bases between. Germline-derived CDR1 and CDR2 are SQVTM and ANQGSEA. CDR3 length: 16 residues. The CDR3 loop is CSVCASGHQSSYEQYF. The CDR3 DNA is TGCAGCGTTTGTGCGTCGGGACACCAGAGCTCCTACGAGCAGTACTTC.

This clonotype was counted between two and nine times. The genes are TRBV6-2 or TRBV6-3 and TRBJ2-7; TRBD2 matches at 9 bases. This CDR3 has 15 amino acids. V shed 9 bases, J shed 4 bases, and the junction held 13 bases outside the gene matches. Germline V lookup: CDR1 MNHEY, CDR2 SVGEGT. The CDR3 coding sequence is TGTGCCAGTTTAGGCATAGCGGGAGATCGGTACGAGCAGTACTTC. Its translation: CASLGIAGDRYEQYF.